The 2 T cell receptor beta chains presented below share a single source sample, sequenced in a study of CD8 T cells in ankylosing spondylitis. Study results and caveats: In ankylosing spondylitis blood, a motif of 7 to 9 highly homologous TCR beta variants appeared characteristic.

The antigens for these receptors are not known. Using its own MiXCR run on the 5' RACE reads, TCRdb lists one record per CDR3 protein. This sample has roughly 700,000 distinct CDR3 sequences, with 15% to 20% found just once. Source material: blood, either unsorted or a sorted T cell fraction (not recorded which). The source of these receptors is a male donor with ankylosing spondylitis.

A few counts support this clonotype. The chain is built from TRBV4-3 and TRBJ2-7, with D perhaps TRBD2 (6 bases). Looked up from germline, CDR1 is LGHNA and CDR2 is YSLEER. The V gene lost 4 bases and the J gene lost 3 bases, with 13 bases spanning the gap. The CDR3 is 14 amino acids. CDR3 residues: CASSPTLGLYEQYF. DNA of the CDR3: TGCGCCAGCAGCCCGACCCTGGGACTCTACGAGCAGTACTTC.

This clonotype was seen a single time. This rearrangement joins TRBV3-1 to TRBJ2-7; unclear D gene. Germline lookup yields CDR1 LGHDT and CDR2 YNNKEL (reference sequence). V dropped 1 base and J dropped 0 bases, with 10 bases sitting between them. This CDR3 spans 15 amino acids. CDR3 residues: CASSQVFSASYEQYF. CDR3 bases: TGTGCCAGCAGCCAAGTATTTTCAGCCTCCTACGAGCAGTACTTC.